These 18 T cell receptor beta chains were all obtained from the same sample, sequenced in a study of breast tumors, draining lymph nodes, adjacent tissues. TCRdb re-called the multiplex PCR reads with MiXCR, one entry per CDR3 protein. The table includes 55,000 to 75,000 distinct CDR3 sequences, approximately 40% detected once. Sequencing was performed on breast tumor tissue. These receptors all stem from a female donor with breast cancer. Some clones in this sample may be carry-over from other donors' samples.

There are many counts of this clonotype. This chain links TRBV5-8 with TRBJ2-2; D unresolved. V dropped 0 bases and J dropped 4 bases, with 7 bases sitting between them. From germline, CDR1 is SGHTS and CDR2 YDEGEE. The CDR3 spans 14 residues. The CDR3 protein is CASSLGHFTGELFF. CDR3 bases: TGTGCCAGCAGCTTGGGGCACTTCACCGGGGAGCTGTTTTTT.

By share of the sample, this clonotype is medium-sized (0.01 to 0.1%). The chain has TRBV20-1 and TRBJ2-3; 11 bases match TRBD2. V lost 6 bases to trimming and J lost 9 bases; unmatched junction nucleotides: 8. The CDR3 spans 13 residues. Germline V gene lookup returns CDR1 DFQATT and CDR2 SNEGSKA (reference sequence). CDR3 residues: CSALTLAGATQYF. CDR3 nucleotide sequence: TGCAGTGCGCTTACACTAGCGGGAGCCACGCAGTATTTT.

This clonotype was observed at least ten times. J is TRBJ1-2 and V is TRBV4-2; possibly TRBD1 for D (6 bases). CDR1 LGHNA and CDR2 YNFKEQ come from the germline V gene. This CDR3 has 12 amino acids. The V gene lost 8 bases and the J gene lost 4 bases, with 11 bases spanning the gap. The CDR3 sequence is CASGGSFYGYTF. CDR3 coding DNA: TGTGCCAGCGGGGGCTCCTTCTATGGCTACACCTTC.

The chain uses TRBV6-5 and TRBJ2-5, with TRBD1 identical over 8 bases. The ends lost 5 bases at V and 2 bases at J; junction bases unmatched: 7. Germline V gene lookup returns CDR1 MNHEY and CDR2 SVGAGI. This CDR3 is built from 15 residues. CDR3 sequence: CASSHRGLGQETQYF. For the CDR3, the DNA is TGTGCCAGCAGTCACAGGGGGTTAGGGCAAGAGACCCAGTACTTC.

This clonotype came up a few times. CDR3 region: CASSLGGAAQETQYF. The CDR3 region has the DNA TGTGCCAGCAGCTTGGGGGGAGCGGCGCAAGAGACCCAGTACTTC. The gene calls are TRBV5-5 and TRBJ2-5; D may be TRBD2 (5 bases). This CDR3 is built from 15 residues. V was trimmed by 0 bases and J by 2 bases, leaving 11 bases between them. Per the germline V gene, CDR1 is SGHKS and CDR2 is YYEKEE (reference sequence).

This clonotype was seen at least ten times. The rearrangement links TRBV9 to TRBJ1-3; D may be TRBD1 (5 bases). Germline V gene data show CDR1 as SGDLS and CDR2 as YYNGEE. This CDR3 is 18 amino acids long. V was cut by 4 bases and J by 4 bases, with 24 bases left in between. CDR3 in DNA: TGTGCCAGCAGCTCCCGCGCTTGGGGGGGACGATTCGGAAACACCATATATTTT. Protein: CASSSRAWGGRFGNTIYF. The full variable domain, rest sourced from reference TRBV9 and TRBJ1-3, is DSGVTQTPKHLITATGQRVTLRCSPRSGDLSVYWYQQSLDQGLQFLIQYYNGEERAKGNILERFSAQQFPDLHSELNLSSLELGDSALYFCASSSRAWGGRFGNTIYFGEGSWLTVV.

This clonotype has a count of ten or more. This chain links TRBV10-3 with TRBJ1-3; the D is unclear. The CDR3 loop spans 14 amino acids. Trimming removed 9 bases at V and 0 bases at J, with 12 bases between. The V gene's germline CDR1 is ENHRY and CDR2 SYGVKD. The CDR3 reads CAISQEASGNTIYF. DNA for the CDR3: TGTGCCATATCCCAGGAAGCCTCTGGAAACACCATATATTTT.

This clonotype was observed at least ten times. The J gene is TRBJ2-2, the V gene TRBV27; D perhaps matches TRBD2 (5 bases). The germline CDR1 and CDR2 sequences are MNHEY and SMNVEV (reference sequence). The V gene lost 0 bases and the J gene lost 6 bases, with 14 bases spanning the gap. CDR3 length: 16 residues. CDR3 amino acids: CASSLSIRGGPGELFF. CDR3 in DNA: TGTGCCAGCAGTTTATCGATTCGGGGTGGGCCCGGGGAGCTGTTTTTT.

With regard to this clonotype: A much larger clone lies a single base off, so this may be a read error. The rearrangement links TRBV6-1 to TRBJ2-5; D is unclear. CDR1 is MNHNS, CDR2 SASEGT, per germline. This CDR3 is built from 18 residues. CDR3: CASSLFFYLFDTQEAQYF. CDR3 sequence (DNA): TGTGCCAGCAGCCTTTTTTTTTATTTATTCGACACGCAAGAGGCCCAGTACTTC.

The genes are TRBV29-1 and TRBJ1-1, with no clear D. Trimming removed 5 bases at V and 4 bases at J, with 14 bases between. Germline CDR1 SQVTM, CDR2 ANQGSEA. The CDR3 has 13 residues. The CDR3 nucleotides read TGCAGCGTTAGTGGAGGTTCTCTCACTGAAGCTTTCTTT. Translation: CSVSGGSLTEAFF.

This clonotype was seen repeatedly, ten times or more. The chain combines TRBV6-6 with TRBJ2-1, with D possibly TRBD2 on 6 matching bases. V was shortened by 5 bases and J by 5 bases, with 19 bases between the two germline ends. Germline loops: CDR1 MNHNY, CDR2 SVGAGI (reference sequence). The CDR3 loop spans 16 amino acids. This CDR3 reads CASSRPGTENNNEQFF. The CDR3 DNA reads TGTGCCAGCAGTCGACCCGGGACTGAAAACAACAATGAGCAGTTCTTC.

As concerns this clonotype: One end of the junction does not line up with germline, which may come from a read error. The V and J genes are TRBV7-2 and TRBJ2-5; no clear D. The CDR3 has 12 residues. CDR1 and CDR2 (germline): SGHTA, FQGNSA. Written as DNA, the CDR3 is TGTGCCAGCAGCATCCGGCCGGAGACTCAGTACTTC. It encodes CASSIRPETQYF. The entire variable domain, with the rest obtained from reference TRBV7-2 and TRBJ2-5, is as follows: GAGVSQSPSNKVTEKGKDVELRCDPISGHTALYWYRQSLGQGLEFLIYFQGNSAPDKSGLPSDRFSAERTGGSVSTLTIQRTQQEDSAVYLCASSIRPETQYFGPGTRLLVL.

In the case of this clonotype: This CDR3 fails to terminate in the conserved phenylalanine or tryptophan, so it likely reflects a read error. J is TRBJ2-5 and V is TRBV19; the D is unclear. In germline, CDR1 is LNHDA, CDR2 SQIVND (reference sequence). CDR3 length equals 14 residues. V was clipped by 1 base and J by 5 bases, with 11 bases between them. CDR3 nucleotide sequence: TGTGCCAGTAGTATAGGGAACAGCCAGGAGACCCAGTACTCC. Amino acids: CASSIGNSQETQYS.

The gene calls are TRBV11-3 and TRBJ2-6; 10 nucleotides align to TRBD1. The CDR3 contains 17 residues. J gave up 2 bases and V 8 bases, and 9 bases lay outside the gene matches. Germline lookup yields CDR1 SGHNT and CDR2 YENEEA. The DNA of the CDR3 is TGTGCCAGCGCCGCCGGGACAGGGGTCGCTGGGGCCAACGTCCTGACTTTC. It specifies CASAAGTGVAGANVLTF.

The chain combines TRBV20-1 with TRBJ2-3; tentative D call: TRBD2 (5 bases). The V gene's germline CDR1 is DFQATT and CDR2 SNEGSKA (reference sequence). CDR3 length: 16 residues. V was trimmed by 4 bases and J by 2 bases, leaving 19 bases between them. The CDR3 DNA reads TGCAGTGCTACCAAGGCGGGTAATCAGCCCACAGATACGCAGTATTTT. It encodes CSATKAGNQPTDTQYF.

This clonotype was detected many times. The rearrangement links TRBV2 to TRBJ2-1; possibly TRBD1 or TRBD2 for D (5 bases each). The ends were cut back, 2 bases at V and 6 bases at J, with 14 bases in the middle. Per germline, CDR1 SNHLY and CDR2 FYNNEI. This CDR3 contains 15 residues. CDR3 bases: TGTGCCAGCAGTGAAATTCCGGGACCGAGCAATGAGCAGTTCTTC. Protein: CASSEIPGPSNEQFF.

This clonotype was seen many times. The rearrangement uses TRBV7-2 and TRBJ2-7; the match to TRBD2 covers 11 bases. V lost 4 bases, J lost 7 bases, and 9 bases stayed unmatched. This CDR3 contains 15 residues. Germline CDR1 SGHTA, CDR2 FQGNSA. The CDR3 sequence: CASSSRLAGLGEQYF. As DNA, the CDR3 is TGTGCCAGCAGCTCTAGACTAGCGGGGTTGGGGGAGCAGTACTTC.

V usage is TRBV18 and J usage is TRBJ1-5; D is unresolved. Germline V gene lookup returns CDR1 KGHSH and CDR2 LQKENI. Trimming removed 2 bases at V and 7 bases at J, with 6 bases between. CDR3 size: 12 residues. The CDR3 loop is CASSPAGQPQHF. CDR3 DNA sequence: TGTGCCAGCTCACCAGCTGGACAGCCCCAGCATTTT.